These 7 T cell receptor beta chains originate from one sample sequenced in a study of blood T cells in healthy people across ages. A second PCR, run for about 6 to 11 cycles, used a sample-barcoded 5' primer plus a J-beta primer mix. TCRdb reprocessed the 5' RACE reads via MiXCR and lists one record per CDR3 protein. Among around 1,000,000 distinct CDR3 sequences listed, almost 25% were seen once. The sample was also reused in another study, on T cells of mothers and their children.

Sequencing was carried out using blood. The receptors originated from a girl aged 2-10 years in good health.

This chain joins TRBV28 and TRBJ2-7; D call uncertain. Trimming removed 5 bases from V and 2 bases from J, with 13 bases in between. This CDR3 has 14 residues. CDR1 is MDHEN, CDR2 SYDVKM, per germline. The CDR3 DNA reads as TGTGCCAGCAGTCCCCGTAGTACTCCCTACGAGCAGTACTTC. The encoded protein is CASSPRSTPYEQYF.

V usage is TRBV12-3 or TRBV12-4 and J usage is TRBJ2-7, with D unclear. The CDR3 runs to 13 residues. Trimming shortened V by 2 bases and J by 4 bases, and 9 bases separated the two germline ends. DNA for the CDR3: TGTGCCAGCAGTTTAAATTCGGATTACGAGCAGTACTTC. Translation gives CASSLNSDYEQYF.

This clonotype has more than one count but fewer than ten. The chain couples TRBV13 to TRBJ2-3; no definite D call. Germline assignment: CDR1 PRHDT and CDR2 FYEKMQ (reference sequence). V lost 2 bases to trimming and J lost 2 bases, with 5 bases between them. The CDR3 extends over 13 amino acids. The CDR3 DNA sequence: TGTGCCAGCAGCTTATTCGCCACAGATACGCAGTATTTT. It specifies CASSLFATDTQYF. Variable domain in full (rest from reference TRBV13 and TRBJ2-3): AAGVIQSPRHLIKEKRETATLKCYPIPRHDTVYWYQQGPGQDPQFLISFYEKMQSDKGSIPDRFSAQQFSDYHSELNMSSLELGDSALYFCASSLFATDTQYFGPGTRLTVL.

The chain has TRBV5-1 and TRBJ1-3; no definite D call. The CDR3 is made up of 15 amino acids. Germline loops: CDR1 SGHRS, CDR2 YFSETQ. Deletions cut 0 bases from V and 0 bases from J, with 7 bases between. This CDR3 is CASSLVRTSGNTIYF. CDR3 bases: TGCGCCAGCAGCTTGGTACGAACCTCTGGAAACACCATATATTTT.

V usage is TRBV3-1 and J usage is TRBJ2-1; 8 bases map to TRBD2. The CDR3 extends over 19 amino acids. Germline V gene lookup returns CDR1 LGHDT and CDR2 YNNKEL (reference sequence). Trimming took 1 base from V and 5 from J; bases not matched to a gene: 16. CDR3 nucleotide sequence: TGTGCCAGCAGCCAAGTAGCAGCGGGGGTCATATATAGGGACAATGAGCAGTTCTTC. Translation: CASSQVAAGVIYRDNEQFF.

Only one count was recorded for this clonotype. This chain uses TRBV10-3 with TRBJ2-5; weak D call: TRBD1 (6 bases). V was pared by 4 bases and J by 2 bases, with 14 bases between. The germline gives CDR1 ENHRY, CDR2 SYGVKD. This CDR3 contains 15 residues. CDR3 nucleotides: TGTGCCATCAGTGTCAGGGGACCTGAACAAGAGACCCAGTACTTC. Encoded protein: CAISVRGPEQETQYF.

CDR3 DNA sequence: TGTGCCAGCAGCCACCCCGGGACAGGGGAAGAGACCCAGTACTTC. Translated, it gives CASSHPGTGEETQYF. This chain links TRBV3-1 with TRBJ2-5, with 10 nucleotides matching TRBD1. Per germline, CDR1 LGHDT and CDR2 YNNKEL (reference sequence). The length of the CDR3 is 15 residues. The ends lost 3 bases at V and 3 bases at J; junction bases unmatched: 4.